Listed here is a single T cell receptor beta chain. The sample is drawn from a study of cytomegalovirus exposure and HLA in healthy donors. V lost 5 bases and J 4 bases, leaving 12 bases between the germline ends. From germline, CDR1 is SGHVS and CDR2 FNYEAQ. This CDR3 comprises 14 residues. PCR used 60 Vbeta primers and 13 Jbeta primers. TCRdb keeps only in-frame clones here, not all; method: immunoSEQ multiplex PCR. Here the sample spans around 140,000 clones, approximately 8.9% being singletons. Specimen: PBMCs. This receptor was obtained from a middle-aged woman in good health and CMV-seropositive. The V call is TRBV7-6, the J call TRBJ1-3, with unresolved D. CDR3 amino acids: CASSAGRVGNTIYF. DNA for the CDR3: TGTGCCAGCAGCGCCGGGCGGGTAGGAAACACCATATATTTT.